This T cell receptor beta chain was captured by sequencing in a study of blood T cell repertoires in COVID-19. Study details: Acute-phase and convalescent COVID-19 samples originated in the United States, Italy and Spain. Nucleic acid was either cDNA or gDNA, and it came from T cells, B-cell-depleted T cells, or PBMCs.

In the authors' methods: Amplifying reference gene primers gave estimates of nucleated cell counts. This table comes from immunoSEQ multiplex PCR, and its TCRdb copy is limited to in-frame clones, with some not included. The V and J calls and clone size were taken over from that table, and D and trimming were inferred from the DNA. This sample has approximately 330,000 clones; approximately 88% occur once, and the top ten carry 7.5% to 10%. Enrolled during active infection, Seattle patients were then followed longitudinally. Sequencing was carried out using peripheral blood. This clonotype originated in a man aged 30-40 years with COVID-19, enrolled during active disease.

The CDR3 sequence: CASSLGLAGWETQYF. The CDR3 nucleotides are TGTGCCAGCAGCTTAGGCCTAGCGGGGTGGGAGACCCAGTACTTC. The chain links TRBV7-3 to TRBJ2-5; 9 nucleotides match TRBD2. Germline CDR1 SGHTA, CDR2 FQGTGA. The CDR3 loop spans 15 amino acids. V was clipped by 2 bases and J by 5 bases; unmatched bases: 6.